Below, 9 T cell receptor beta chains from the same sample are listed, as sequenced in a study of CD8 T cells in ankylosing spondylitis. TCRdb passed the 5' RACE reads through MiXCR, listing each CDR3 protein once. Here the sample spans some 100,000 distinct CDR3 sequences, about 8.3% being singletons. What was sequenced was blood, either unsorted or a sorted T cell fraction (not recorded which). These receptor sequences come from a male donor with ankylosing spondylitis or in good health (not recorded which).

This clonotype was counted at least ten times. V is TRBV7-2 and J is TRBJ2-1; D is possibly TRBD2 (5 bases). Germline CDR1 is SGHTA and CDR2 is FQGNSA. The V end lost 5 bases, the J end lost 5 bases, and 16 bases lay between the germline ends. The length of the CDR3 is 15 residues. In nucleotides, the CDR3 is TGTGCCAGCAGCCTGGCGTGGGCTAGCCACAATGAGCAGTTCTTC. Its translation: CASSLAWASHNEQFF.

This clonotype turned up a few times. The rearrangement uses TRBV7-8 and TRBJ2-1; 9 bases align to TRBD2. With 5 bases clipped from V and 0 bases from J, the junction kept 5 bases outside the gene matches. The CDR3 totals 16 residues. Germline values: CDR1 SGHVS, CDR2 FQNEAQ. The CDR3, as DNA: TGTGCCAGCAGCCCCCTAGCGGGGAGCTCCTACAATGAGCAGTTCTTC. Its protein is CASSPLAGSSYNEQFF.

This clonotype occurred many times. The chain joins TRBV12-3 or TRBV12-4 to TRBJ2-3; D is unresolved. Trimming left V 1 base short and J 2 bases short, with 10 bases between. The CDR3 totals 15 residues. CDR3: CASSLEVGNTDTQYF. CDR3 nucleotides: TGTGCCAGCAGTTTAGAGGTGGGCAACACAGATACGCAGTATTTT.

This clonotype was found many times. The rearrangement joins TRBV20-1 to TRBJ1-1; 9 bases match TRBD1. In germline, CDR1 is DFQATT, CDR2 SNEGSKA (reference sequence). J lost 0 bases, V lost 5 bases, and 10 bases had no gene match. There are 16 residues in the CDR3. The CDR3 sequence is CSARPGDRAMNTEAFF. In DNA, the CDR3 is TGCAGTGCTCGGCCAGGGGACAGGGCAATGAACACTGAAGCTTTCTTT.

This clonotype was seen many times. The chain joins TRBV24-1 to TRBJ1-1, with D uncertain. The CDR3 sequence is 11 residues long. V was shortened by 4 bases and J by 7 bases, with 6 bases between the two germline ends. CDR1 is KGHDR and CDR2 is SFDVKD in the germline V gene. The CDR3 nucleotides read TGTGCCACCAGTGAGATGAATGAAGCTTTCTTT. This encodes CATSEMNEAFF.

This clonotype was detected ten times or more. The genes are TRBV9 and TRBJ2-2; D remains unclear. This CDR3 is built from 14 residues. The V gene's germline CDR1 is SGDLS and CDR2 YYNGEE. V was pared by 0 bases and J by 6 bases, with 9 bases between. The CDR3: CASSVDGLAGELFF. The CDR3 nucleotides are TGTGCCAGCAGCGTAGATGGCCTCGCCGGGGAGCTGTTTTTT. Drawing the rest from reference TRBV9 and TRBJ2-2, the complete variable domain is DSGVTQTPKHLITATGQRVTLRCSPRSGDLSVYWYQQSLDQGLQFLIQYYNGEERAKGNILERFSAQQFPDLHSELNLSSLELGDSALYFCASSVDGLAGELFFGEGSRLTVL.

Many counts were recorded for this clonotype. The chain carries TRBV5-4 and TRBJ2-5; D is undetermined. The CDR3 runs 15 residues. Germline assignment: CDR1 SGHNT and CDR2 YYREEE (reference sequence). Trimming took 4 bases from V and 1 from J, leaving 14 bases between them. CDR3 DNA sequence: TGTGCCAGCAGCGATCCTGGAACAGTCCAAGAGACCCAGTACTTC. Its protein product is CASSDPGTVQETQYF.

This clonotype was found many times. The gene calls are TRBV6-6 and TRBJ2-1; 8 positions match TRBD2. This CDR3 region has 13 residues. With V trimmed by 6 bases and J by 8 bases, 6 bases remained unmatched. The germline V gene encodes CDR1 MNHNY and CDR2 SVGAGI (reference sequence). The chain's CDR3 is CASSRGGGDEQFF. Here the CDR3 DNA reads TGTGCCAGCAGCCGGGGGGGAGGCGATGAGCAGTTCTTC.

There are many counts of this clonotype. This sequence joins TRBV5-1 and TRBJ1-1, with no clear D. Germline V lookup: CDR1 SGHRS, CDR2 YFSETQ. V was trimmed by 0 bases and J by 0 bases, leaving 9 bases between them. This CDR3 spans 15 amino acids. CDR3 residues: CASSLGRSVNTEAFF. CDR3 coding DNA: TGCGCCAGCAGCTTGGGGCGCTCGGTGAACACTGAAGCTTTCTTT.